These T cell receptor beta chains were read from a single sample in a study of T cell repertoires in ileal Crohn's disease. Here immunoSEQ multiplex PCR was the method, and the copy in TCRdb shows in-frame clones only, minus some. The profile shows 3,000 to 4,000 clones, roughly three quarters of them singletons. The sequenced material came from ileal tissue. These receptors all come from an adult with Crohn's disease. The CDR3 runs from the conserved cysteine through the conserved F or W. A D gene is named only where the DNA matches it firmly. The size entry is marked missing in some rows and otherwise reads once, few, many or a size class.

clone size: -; V gene: TRBV7-2; J gene: TRBJ2-1; D gene: TRBD2; CDR3 protein: CASSLASTSSDNEQFF; CDR3 DNA: TGTGCCAGCAGCTTAGCTTCGACTAGCTCGGACAATGAGCAGTTCTTC
clone size: few; V gene: TRBV30; J gene: TRBJ2-1; D gene: TRBD2; CDR3 protein: CAWSPGLAATQFF; CDR3 DNA: TGTGCCTGGAGCCCCGGACTAGCGGCTACTCAGTTCTTC
clone size: -; V gene: TRBV4-1; J gene: TRBJ1-6; D gene: -; CDR3 protein: CASSQEKTQANYNSPLHF; CDR3 DNA: TGCGCCAGCAGCCAAGAGAAGACACAGGCCAACTATAATTCACCCCTCCACTTT
clone size: -; V gene: TRBV11-2; J gene: TRBJ2-7; D gene: -; CDR3 protein: CASSLGGRNHEQYF; CDR3 DNA: TGTGCCAGCAGCTTAGGAGGTAGAAACCACGAGCAGTACTTC
clone size: -; V gene: TRBV7-2; J gene: TRBJ2-2; D gene: TRBD2; CDR3 protein: CASSLGLANGELFF; CDR3 DNA: TGTGCCAGCAGCCTGGGACTAGCAAACGGGGAGCTGTTTTTT
clone size: -; V gene: TRBV29-1; J gene: TRBJ2-1; D gene: -; CDR3 protein: CSVVVSYGNEQFF; CDR3 DNA: TGCAGCGTTGTAGTATCTTATGGCAATGAGCAGTTCTTC
clone size: medium-sized; V gene: TRBV28; J gene: TRBJ1-1; D gene: -; CDR3 protein: CASSLTGLNTEAFF; CDR3 DNA: TGTGCCAGCAGTTTAACTGGGCTGAACACTGAAGCTTTCTTT
clone size: -; V gene: TRBV5-4; J gene: TRBJ1-2; D gene: TRBD1; CDR3 protein: CASSGRDRRVANYGYTF; CDR3 DNA: TGTGCCAGCAGCGGGAGGGACAGGCGGGTAGCTAACTATGGCTACACCTTC
clone size: -; V gene: TRBV7-2; J gene: TRBJ2-5; D gene: TRBD2; CDR3 protein: CASSRARTSVGTQYF; CDR3 DNA: TGTGCCAGCAGCCGCGCGCGGACTAGCGTAGGGACCCAGTACTTC
clone size: -; V gene: TRBV28; J gene: TRBJ1-2; D gene: -; CDR3 protein: CASNPDRPYGYTF; CDR3 DNA: TGTGCCAGCAACCCTGACAGGCCCTATGGCTACACCTTC
clone size: -; V gene: TRBV15; J gene: TRBJ1-1; D gene: -; CDR3 protein: CATSRGDRESFPEAFF; CDR3 DNA: TGTGCCACCAGCAGAGGGGATCGGGAGAGTTTTCCTGAAGCTTTCTTT
clone size: -; V gene: TRBV6-1; J gene: TRBJ1-1; D gene: -; CDR3 protein: CATRPTQGSWTEAFF; CDR3 DNA: TGTGCCACCCGGCCTACACAGGGTTCGTGGACTGAAGCTTTCTTT
clone size: -; V gene: TRBV2; J gene: TRBJ2-7; D gene: TRBD1; CDR3 protein: CASSEEGTGFYEQYF; CDR3 DNA: TGTGCCAGCAGTGAAGAAGGGACAGGGTTCTACGAGCAGTACTTC
clone size: -; V gene: TRBV5-4; J gene: TRBJ1-1; D gene: -; CDR3 protein: CASSPRGAAEAFF; CDR3 DNA: TGTGCCAGCAGCCCCAGGGGTGCCGCTGAAGCTTTCTTT
clone size: -; V gene: TRBV5-1; J gene: TRBJ2-3; D gene: TRBD2; CDR3 protein: CASSSSLRAPAGGHPDTQYF; CDR3 DNA: TGCGCCAGCAGCTCGAGCTTGAGGGCGCCAGCGGGGGGGCATCCAGATACGCAGTATTTT
clone size: medium-sized; V gene: TRBV19; J gene: TRBJ1-1; D gene: TRBD1; CDR3 protein: CASSKLRGRTEAFF; CDR3 DNA: TGTGCCAGTAGTAAACTTAGGGGGCGGACTGAAGCTTTCTTT
clone size: once; V gene: TRBV4-1; J gene: TRBJ2-2; D gene: TRBD2; CDR3 protein: CASSESGTSGVWGGELFF; CDR3 DNA: TGCGCCAGCAGCGAATCTGGGACTAGCGGGGTTTGGGGCGGGGAGCTGTTTTTT
clone size: -; V gene: TRBV2; J gene: TRBJ1-4; D gene: -; CDR3 protein: CASSDSANNEKLFF; CDR3 DNA: TGTGCCAGCAGCGACTCCGCCAATAATGAAAAACTGTTTTTT
clone size: -; V gene: TRBV11-2; J gene: TRBJ1-1; D gene: -; CDR3 protein: CASSHFNGEAFF; CDR3 DNA: TGTGCCAGCAGCCATTTTAACGGTGAAGCTTTCTTT
clone size: medium-sized; V gene: TRBV19; J gene: TRBJ2-7; D gene: TRBD1; CDR3 protein: CASSTRTGESYEQYF; CDR3 DNA: TGTGCCAGTAGTACCCGGACAGGGGAATCCTACGAGCAGTACTTC
clone size: -; V gene: TRBV7-2; J gene: TRBJ2-7; D gene: TRBD2; CDR3 protein: CASSFFGLAGYEQYF; CDR3 DNA: TGTGCCAGCAGCTTTTTCGGACTAGCGGGATACGAGCAGTACTTC
clone size: few; V gene: TRBV6-1; J gene: TRBJ2-1; D gene: -; CDR3 protein: CASSAAERLSYNEQFF; CDR3 DNA: TGTGCCAGCAGTGCGGCTGAGCGGTTGTCCTACAATGAGCAGTTCTTC
clone size: once; V gene: TRBV5-1; J gene: TRBJ1-1; D gene: -; CDR3 protein: CASTGEGRGSTEAFF; CDR3 DNA: TGCGCCAGCACAGGAGAGGGGCGGGGGAGCACTGAAGCTTTCTTT
clone size: -; V gene: TRBV5-5; J gene: TRBJ1-2; D gene: -; CDR3 protein: CASKTSREANYGYTF; CDR3 DNA: TGTGCCAGCAAGACTTCTCGGGAGGCCAACTATGGCTACACCTTC
clone size: -; V gene: TRBV4-2; J gene: TRBJ1-2; D gene: -; CDR3 protein: CASSQDPGHYGYTF; CDR3 DNA: TGTGCCAGCAGCCAAGATCCGGGTCACTATGGCTACACCTTC
clone size: -; V gene: TRBV14; J gene: TRBJ1-1; D gene: -; CDR3 protein: CASSQDPGFWVQANTEAFF; CDR3 DNA: TGTGCCAGCAGCCAAGATCCCGGTTTTTGGGTTCAGGCGAACACTGAAGCTTTCTTT
clone size: -; V gene: TRBV19; J gene: TRBJ2-5; D gene: TRBD1; CDR3 protein: CASSEDRGETQYF; CDR3 DNA: TGTGCCAGTAGTGAAGACAGGGGGGAGACCCAGTACTTC
clone size: -; V gene: TRBV4-2; J gene: TRBJ1-1; D gene: -; CDR3 protein: CASSQERAENTEAFF; CDR3 DNA: TGTGCCAGCAGCCAAGAGAGAGCCGAGAACACTGAAGCTTTCTTT